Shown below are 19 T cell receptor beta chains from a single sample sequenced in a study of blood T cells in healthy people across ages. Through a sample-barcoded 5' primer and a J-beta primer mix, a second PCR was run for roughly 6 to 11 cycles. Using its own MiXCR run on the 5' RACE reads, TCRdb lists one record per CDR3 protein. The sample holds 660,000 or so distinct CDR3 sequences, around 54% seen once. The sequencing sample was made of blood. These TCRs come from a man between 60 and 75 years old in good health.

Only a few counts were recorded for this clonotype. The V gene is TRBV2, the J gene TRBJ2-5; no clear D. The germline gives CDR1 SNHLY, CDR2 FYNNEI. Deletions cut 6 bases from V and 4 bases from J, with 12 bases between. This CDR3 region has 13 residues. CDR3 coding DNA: TGTGCCAGCAGCTCCGAAGGGTTAGAGACCCAGTACTTC. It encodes CASSSEGLETQYF.

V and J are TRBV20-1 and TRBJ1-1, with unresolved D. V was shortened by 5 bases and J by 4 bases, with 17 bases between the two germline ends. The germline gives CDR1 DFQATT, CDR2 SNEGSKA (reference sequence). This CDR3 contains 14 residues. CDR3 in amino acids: CSAPKMDWGTEAFF. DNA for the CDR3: TGCAGTGCTCCTAAAATGGACTGGGGCACTGAAGCTTTCTTT.

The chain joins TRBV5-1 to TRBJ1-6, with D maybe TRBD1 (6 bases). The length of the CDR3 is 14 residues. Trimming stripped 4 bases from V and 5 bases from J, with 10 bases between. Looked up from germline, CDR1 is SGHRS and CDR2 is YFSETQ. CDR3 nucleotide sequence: TGCGCCAGCAGCCAAGGGGGACATAATTCACCCCTCCACTTT. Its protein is CASSQGGHNSPLHF.

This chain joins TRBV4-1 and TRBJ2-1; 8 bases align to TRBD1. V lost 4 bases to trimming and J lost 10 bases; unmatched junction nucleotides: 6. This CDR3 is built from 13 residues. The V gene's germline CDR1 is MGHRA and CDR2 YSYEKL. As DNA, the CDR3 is TGCGCCAGCAGCCCACTCGACAGGGGCGAGCAGTTCTTC. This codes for CASSPLDRGEQFF.

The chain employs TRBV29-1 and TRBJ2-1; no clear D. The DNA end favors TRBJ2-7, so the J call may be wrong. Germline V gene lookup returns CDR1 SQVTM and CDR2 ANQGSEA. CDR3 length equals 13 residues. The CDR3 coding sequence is TGCAGCGTTGTATCCGGGTACTACAATGAGCAGTACTTC. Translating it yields CSVVSGYYNEQYF.

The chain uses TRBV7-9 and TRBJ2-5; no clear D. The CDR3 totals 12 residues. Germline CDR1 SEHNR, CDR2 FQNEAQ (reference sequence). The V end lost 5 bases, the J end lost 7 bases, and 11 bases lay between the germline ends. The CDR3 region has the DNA TGTGCCAGCAGCCAAACCCCCGGGACCCAGTACTTC. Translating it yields CASSQTPGTQYF.

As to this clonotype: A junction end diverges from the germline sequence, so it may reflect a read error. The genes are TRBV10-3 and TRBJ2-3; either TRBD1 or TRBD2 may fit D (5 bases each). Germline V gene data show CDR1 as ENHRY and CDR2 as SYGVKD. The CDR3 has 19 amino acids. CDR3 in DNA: TGTGCCATCAATGAGGGGCTGGGACGTAGGGGCAACACCATATATACGCAGTATTTT. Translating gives CAINEGLGRRGNTIYTQYF.

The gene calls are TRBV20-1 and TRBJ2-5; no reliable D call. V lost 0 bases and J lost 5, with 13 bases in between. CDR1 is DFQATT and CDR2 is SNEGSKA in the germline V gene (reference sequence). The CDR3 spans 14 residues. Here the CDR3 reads CSARDLTGRETQYF. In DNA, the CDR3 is TGCAGTGCTAGAGACCTGACCGGGCGGGAGACCCAGTACTTC.

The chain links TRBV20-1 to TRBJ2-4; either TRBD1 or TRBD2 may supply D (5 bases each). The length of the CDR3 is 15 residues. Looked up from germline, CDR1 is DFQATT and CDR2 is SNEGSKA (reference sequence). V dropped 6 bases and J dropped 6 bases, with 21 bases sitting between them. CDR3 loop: CSASGPHRDGNIQYF. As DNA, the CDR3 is TGCAGTGCCAGTGGTCCCCACCGGGACGGAAACATTCAGTACTTC.

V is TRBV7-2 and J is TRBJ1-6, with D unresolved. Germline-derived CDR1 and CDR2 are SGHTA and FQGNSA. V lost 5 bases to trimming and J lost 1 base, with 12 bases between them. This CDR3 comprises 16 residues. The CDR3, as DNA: TGTGCCAGCAGCGTGGGCCCGGCGTCCTATAATTCACCCCTCCACTTT. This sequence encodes CASSVGPASYNSPLHF.

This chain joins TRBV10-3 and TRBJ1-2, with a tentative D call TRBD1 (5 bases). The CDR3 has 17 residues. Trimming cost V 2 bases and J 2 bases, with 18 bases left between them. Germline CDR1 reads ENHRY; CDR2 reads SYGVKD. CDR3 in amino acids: CAISEDATASENYGYTF. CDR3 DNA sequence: TGTGCCATCAGTGAGGATGCGACAGCATCCGAAAACTATGGCTACACCTTC.

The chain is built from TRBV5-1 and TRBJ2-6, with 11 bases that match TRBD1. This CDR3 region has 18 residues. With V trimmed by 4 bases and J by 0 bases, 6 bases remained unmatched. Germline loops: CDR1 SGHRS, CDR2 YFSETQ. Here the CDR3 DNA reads TGCGCCAGCAGCGAGGACAGGGGGCTCTTCTCTGGGGCCAACGTCCTGACTTTC. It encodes CASSEDRGLFSGANVLTF.

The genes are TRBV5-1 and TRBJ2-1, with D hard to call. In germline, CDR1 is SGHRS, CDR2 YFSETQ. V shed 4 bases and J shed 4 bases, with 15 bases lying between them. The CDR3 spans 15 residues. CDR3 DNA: TGCGCCAGCAGCCCAGATCCGGACGGATACAATGAGCAGTTCTTC. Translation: CASSPDPDGYNEQFF.

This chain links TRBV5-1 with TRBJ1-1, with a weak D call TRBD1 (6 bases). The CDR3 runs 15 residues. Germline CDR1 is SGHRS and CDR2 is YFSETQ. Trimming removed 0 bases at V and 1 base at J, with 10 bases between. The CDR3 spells CASSLEGQQNTEAFF. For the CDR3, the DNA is TGCGCCAGCAGCTTGGAGGGACAACAGAACACTGAAGCTTTCTTT.

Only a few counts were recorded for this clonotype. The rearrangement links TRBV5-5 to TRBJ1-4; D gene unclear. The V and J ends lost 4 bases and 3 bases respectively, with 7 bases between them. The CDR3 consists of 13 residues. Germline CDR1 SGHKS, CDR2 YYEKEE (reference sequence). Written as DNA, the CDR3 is TGTGCCAGCAGCCTTGGGTCTAATGAAAAACTGTTTTTT. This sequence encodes CASSLGSNEKLFF.

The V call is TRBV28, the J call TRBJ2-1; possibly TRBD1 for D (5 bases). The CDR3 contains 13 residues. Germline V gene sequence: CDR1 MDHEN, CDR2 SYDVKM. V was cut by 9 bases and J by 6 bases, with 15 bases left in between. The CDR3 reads CASTGTGPNEQFF. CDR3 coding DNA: TGTGCCAGTACCGGCACAGGCCCCAATGAGCAGTTCTTC.

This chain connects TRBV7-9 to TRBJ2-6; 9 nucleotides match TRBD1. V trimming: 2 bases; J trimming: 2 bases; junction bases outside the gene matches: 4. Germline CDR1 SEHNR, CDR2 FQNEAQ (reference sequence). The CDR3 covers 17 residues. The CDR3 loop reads CASSLRTGVTGANVLTF. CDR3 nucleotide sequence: TGTGCCAGCAGCTTAAGGACAGGGGTAACTGGGGCCAACGTCCTGACTTTC.

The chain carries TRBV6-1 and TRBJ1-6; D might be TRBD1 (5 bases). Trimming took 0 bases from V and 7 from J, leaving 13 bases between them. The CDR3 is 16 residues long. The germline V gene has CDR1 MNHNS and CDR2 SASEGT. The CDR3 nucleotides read TGTGCCAGCAGTGAAGCACCCGGGGGAGGGAATTCACCCCTCCACTTT. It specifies CASSEAPGGGNSPLHF.

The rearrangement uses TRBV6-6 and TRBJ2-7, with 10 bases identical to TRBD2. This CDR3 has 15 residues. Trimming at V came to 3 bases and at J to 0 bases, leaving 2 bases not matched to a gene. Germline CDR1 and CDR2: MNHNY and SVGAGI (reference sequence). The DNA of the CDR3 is TGTGCCAGCAGTTATCTAGCGGGGGCCTCCTACGAGCAGTACTTC. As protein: CASSYLAGASYEQYF.